The entry that follows covers one TCR beta chain sequence. The data derive from a study of T cell responses to AZD1222 COVID-19 vaccine. Profiled with immunoSEQ multiplex PCR; TCRdb holds only in-frame clones, not every one. The sample lists roughly 140,000 clones; approximately 90% were seen once. Sequences were derived from peripheral blood, sampled 28 days after the second AZD1222 dose. This TCR derives from an adult who received the AZD1222 COVID-19 vaccine.

DNA for the CDR3: TGTGCCAGCACCACCCCCTGGGGGGGGAGGCCCCAGCATTTT. Translating it yields CASTTPWGGRPQHF. The V call is TRBV6-5, the J call TRBJ1-5, with D perhaps matching TRBD1 (5 bases). Trimming removed 7 bases at V and 9 bases at J, with 19 bases between. Per germline, CDR1 MNHEY and CDR2 SVGAGI. The CDR3 contains 14 residues.